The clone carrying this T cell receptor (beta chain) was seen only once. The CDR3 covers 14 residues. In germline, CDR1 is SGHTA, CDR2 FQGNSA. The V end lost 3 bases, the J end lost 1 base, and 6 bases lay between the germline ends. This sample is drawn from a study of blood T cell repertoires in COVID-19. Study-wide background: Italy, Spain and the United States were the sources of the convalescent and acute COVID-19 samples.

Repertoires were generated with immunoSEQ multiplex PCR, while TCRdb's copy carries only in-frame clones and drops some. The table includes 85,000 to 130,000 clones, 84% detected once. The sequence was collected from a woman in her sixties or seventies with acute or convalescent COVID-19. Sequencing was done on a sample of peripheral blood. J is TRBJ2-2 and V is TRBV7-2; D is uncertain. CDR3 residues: CASSFPGNTGELFF. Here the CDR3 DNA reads TGTGCCAGCAGCTTCCCGGGGAACACCGGGGAGCTGTTTTTT. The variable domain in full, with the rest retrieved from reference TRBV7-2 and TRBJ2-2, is GAGVSQSPSNKVTEKGKDVELRCDPISGHTALYWYRQSLGQGLEFLIYFQGNSAPDKSGLPSDRFSAERTGGSVSTLTIQRTQQEDSAVYLCASSFPGNTGELFFGEGSRLTVL.